This TCR beta chain is from a study of blood T cell repertoires in COVID-19. Study details: The United States, Italy and Spain provided the acute and convalescent COVID-19 samples. PBMCs, B-cell-depleted T cells, or T cells provided the cDNA or gDNA that made up the material.

TCRdb's copy holds only in-frame clones and misses some; the assay was immunoSEQ multiplex PCR. The sample includes about 110,000 clones, 76% of them seen just once. The CDR3 consists of 15 residues. Trimming at V came to 4 bases and at J to 10 bases, leaving 9 bases not matched to a gene. CDR1 is SGDLS, CDR2 YYNGEE, per germline. This chain links TRBV9 with TRBJ1-6, with 9 bases matching TRBD1. What was sequenced was peripheral blood. The origin of this receptor is a woman older than 75 with acute or convalescent COVID-19. CDR3 coding DNA: TGTGCCAGCAGCATCCAGGACAGGGGAGTATCACCCCTCCACTTT. Translated, it gives CASSIQDRGVSPLHF.